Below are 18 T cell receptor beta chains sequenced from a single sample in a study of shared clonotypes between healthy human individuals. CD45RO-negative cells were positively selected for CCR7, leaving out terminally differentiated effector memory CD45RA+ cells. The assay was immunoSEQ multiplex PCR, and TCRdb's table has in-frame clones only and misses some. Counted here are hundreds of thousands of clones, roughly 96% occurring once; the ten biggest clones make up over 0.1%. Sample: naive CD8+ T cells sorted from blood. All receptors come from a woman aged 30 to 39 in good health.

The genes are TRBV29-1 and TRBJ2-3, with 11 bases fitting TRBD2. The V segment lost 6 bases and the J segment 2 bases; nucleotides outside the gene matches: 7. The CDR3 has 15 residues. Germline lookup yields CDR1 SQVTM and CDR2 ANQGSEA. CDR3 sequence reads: CSVGGTSGYTDTQYF. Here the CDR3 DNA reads TGCAGCGTCGGAGGGACTAGCGGATACACAGATACGCAGTATTTT.

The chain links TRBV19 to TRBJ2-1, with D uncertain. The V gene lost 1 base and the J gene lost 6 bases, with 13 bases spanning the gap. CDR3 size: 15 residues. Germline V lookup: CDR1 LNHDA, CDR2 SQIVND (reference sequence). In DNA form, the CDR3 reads TGTGCCAGTAGTATAGGGTTTTTTGTGCGCAATGAGCAGTTCTTC. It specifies CASSIGFFVRNEQFF.

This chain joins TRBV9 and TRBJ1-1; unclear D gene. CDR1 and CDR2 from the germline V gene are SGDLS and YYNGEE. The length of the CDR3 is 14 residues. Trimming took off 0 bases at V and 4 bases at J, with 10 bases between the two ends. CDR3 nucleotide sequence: TGTGCCAGCAGCGTAGCTATGGGAGGCACTGAAGCTTTCTTT. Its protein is CASSVAMGGTEAFF.

CDR3 residues: CASSQFRDRVDQPQHF. The CDR3 DNA reads TGTGCCAGCAGCCAATTCCGGGACAGGGTGGATCAGCCCCAGCATTTT. The chain employs TRBV4-2 and TRBJ1-5; 9 nucleotides line up with TRBD1. Germline V lookup: CDR1 LGHNA, CDR2 YNFKEQ. CDR3 length: 16 amino acids. Unmatched junction bases numbered 7, after V lost 2 bases and J lost 5 bases.

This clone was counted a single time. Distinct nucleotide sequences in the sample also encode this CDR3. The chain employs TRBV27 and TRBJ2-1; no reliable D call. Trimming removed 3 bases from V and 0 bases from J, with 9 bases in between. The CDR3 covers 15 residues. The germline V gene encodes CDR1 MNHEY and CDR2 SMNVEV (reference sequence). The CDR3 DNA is TGTGCCAGCAGTTTGTCCGGAAACTCCTACAATGAGCAGTTCTTC. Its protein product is CASSLSGNSYNEQFF.

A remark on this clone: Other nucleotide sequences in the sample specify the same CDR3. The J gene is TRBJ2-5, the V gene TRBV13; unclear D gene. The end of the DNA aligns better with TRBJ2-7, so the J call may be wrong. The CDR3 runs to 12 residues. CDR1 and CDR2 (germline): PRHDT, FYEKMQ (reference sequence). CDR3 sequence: CASSLIPYEQYF. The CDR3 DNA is TGTGCCAGCAGCTTAATTCCCTACGAGCAGTACTTC.

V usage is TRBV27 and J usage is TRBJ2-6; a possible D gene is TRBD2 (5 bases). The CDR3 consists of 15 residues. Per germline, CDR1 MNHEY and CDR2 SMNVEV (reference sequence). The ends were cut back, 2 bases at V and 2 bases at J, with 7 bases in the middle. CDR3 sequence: CASSLKRAGANVLTF. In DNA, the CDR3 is TGTGCCAGCAGTTTAAAGAGGGCTGGGGCCAACGTCCTGACTTTC.

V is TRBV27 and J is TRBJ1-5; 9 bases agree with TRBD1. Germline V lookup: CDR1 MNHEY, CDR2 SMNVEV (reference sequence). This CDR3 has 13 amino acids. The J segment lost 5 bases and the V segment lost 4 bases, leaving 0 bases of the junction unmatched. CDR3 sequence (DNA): TGTGCCAGCAGTTGGACAGGGGATCAGCCCCAGCATTTT. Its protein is CASSWTGDQPQHF.

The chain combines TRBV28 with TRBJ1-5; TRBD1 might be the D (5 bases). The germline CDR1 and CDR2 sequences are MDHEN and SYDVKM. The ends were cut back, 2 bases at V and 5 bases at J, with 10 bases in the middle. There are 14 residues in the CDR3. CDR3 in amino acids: CASSLSMGDQPQHF. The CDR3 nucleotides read TGTGCCAGCAGTTTAAGTATGGGGGATCAGCCCCAGCATTTT. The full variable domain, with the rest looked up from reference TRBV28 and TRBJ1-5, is DVKVTQSSRYLVKRTGEKVFLECVQDMDHENMFWYRQDPGLGLRLIYFSYDVKMKEKGDIPEGYSVSREKKERFSLILESASTNQTSMYLCASSLSMGDQPQHFGDGTRLSIL.

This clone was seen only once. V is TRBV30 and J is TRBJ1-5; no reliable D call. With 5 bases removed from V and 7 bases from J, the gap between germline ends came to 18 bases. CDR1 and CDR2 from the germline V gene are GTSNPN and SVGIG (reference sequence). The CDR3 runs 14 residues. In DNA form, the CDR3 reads TGTGCCTGGGACGAAGGCCAAGGAAACCAGCCCCAGCATTTT. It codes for CAWDEGQGNQPQHF.

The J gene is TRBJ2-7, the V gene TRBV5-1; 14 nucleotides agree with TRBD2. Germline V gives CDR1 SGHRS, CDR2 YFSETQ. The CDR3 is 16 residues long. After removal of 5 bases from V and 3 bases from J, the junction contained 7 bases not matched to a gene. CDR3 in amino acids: CASRKSGTSGSYEQYF. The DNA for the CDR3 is TGCGCCAGCAGGAAGTCCGGGACTAGCGGGAGCTACGAGCAGTACTTC.

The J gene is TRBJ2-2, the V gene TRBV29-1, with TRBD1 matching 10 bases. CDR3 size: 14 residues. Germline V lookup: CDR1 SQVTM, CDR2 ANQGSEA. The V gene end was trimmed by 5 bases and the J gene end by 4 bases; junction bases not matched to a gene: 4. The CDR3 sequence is CSVYRDRGTGELFF. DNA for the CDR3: TGCAGCGTTTACCGGGACAGGGGCACCGGGGAGCTGTTTTTT.

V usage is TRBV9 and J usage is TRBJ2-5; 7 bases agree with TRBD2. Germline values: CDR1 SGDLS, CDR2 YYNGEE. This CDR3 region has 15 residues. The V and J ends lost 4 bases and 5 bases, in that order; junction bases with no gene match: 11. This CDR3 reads CASSPPGGVRETQYF. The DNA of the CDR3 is TGTGCCAGCAGCCCGCCTGGGGGGGTGCGGGAGACCCAGTACTTC.

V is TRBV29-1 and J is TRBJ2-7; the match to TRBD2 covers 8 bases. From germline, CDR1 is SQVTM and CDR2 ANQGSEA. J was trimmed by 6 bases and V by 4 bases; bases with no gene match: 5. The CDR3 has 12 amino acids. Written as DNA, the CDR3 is TGCAGCGTTGTCAGCGGGAGCTCCGAGCAGTACTTC. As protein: CSVVSGSSEQYF.

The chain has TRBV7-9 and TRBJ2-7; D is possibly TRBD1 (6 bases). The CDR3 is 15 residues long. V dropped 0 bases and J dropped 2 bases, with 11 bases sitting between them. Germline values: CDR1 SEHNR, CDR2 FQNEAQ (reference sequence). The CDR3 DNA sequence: TGTGCCAGCAGCTTAGCGCAGGGGTCCACCTACGAGCAGTACTTC. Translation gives CASSLAQGSTYEQYF.

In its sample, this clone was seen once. The CDR3 spells CASSISGEGGELFF. Written as DNA, the CDR3 is TGTGCCAGTAGTATTTCCGGGGAGGGCGGGGAGCTGTTTTTT. This chain joins TRBV19 and TRBJ2-2; 7 positions agree with TRBD2. V lost 3 bases, J lost 7 bases, and 5 bases stayed unmatched. The CDR3 covers 14 residues. The germline CDR1 and CDR2 sequences are LNHDA and SQIVND (reference sequence).

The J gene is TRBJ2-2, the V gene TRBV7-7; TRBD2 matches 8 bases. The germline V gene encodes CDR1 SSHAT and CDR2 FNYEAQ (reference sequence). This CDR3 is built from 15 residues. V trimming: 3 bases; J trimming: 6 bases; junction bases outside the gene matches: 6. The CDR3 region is CASSFLAGSPGELFF. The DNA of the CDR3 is TGTGCCAGCAGCTTTTTAGCGGGAAGTCCCGGGGAGCTGTTTTTT.

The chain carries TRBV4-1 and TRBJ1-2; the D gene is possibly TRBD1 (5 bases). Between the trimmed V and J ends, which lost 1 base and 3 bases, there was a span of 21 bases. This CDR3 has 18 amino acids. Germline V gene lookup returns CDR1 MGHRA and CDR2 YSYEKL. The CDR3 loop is CASSQVGEQGGMDYGYTF. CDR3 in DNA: TGCGCCAGCAGCCAAGTAGGGGAGCAGGGAGGGATGGACTATGGCTACACCTTC.